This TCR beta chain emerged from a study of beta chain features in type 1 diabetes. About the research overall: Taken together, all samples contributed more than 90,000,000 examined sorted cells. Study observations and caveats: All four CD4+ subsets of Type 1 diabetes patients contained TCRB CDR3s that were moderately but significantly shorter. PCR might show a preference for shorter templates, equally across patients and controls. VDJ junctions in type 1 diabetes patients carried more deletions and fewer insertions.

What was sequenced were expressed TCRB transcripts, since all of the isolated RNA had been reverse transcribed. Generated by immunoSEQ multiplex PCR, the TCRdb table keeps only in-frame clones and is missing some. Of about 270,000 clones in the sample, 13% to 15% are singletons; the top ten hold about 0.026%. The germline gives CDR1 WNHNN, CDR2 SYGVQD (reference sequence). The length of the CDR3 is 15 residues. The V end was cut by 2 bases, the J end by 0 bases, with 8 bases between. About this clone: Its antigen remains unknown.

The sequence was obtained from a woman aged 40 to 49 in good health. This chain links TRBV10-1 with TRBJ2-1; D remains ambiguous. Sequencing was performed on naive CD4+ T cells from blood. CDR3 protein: CASSEMSGSYNEQFF. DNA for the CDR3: TGCGCCAGCAGTGAGATGTCGGGCTCCTACAATGAGCAGTTCTTC.